This T cell receptor beta chain appears in the sequencing data of a study of cytomegalovirus exposure and HLA in healthy donors. About the research overall: Out of around 360 genotyped donors, less than 85% belonged to the Caucasian-associated ancestry cluster.

V was shortened by 4 bases and J by 1 base, with 10 bases between the two germline ends. Germline lookup yields CDR1 MNHEY and CDR2 SMNVEV (reference sequence). The CDR3 has 14 amino acids. On this clone: Its antigen is still unknown.

Study-wide results and limits: An analysis that was carried out later associated 16,951 TCR beta sequences with HLA alleles at 0.05 false discovery rate. Some public TCRs appeared in many individuals, while most sequences were rare. For TCR beta chains, V- and J-gene trimming was later linked to a missense DCLRE1C variant.

The PCR contained 60 Vbeta and 13 Jbeta primers. Using immunoSEQ multiplex PCR, the repertoire was profiled, and TCRdb retains in-frame clones only, with some absent. The sample has roughly 100,000 clones; around 68% are singletons. This TCR was recovered from a human donor in good health. This chain links TRBV27 with TRBJ1-1; the D gene is possibly TRBD1 (5 bases). Specimen: PBMCs. This CDR3 is CASSSRQQNTEAFF. CDR3 DNA sequence: TGTGCCAGCAGTTCGAGACAGCAGAACACTGAAGCTTTCTTT.